The present T cell receptor (beta chain) was sequenced within a study of molecular identifiers for immune sequencing clone quantification. Study at large: Replicates involved a five-way split of RNA from around 20,000 or 100,000 naive CD8 cells, with sequencing of four.

Previously published methods and listed TCR primers were used for the bulk TCR libraries. TCRdb re-called the PCR reads with MiXCR, one entry per CDR3 protein. The data show approximately 680,000 distinct CDR3 sequences, over 25% seen once. Each library that profiled naive CD8 cells came from roughly 20,000 to 1,000,000 sorted cells with 10%, 30% or 50% RNA. Sequenced input: naive CD8+ T cells from blood, with Jurkat cell RNA spiked in. Subset: FACS-sorted CD8+CD4-CCR7+CD45RA+ naive T cells. This TCR came from a human donor in good health. Some libraries in this study had Jurkat cell RNA spiked in.

This chain's CDR3 is CASSWRGGAETQYF. In DNA, the CDR3 is TGTGCCAGCAGCTGGCGCGGTGGGGCGGAGACCCAGTACTTC. The rearrangement links TRBV7-9 to TRBJ2-5, with D maybe TRBD1 (5 bases). Germline CDR1 SEHNR, CDR2 FQNEAQ (reference sequence). Trimming shortened V by 4 bases and J by 5 bases, and 14 bases separated the two germline ends. This CDR3 contains 14 residues.